This T cell receptor beta chain derives from a study of blood T cells in healthy people across ages (dated by TCRdb to 2013 to 2016). Some background on the complete study: In model experiments, roughly one uniquely barcoded TCR beta cDNA molecule per two T cells was captured by template switching. The donors were divided into four age groups: young (average approximately 15 years), middle-aged (around 37), aged (approximately 62) and long-lived (roughly 88). Using the same blood draw, the study looked at two additional independent replicas of 1 million unique cDNA reads for two donors, one aged 18 to 30 and the other aged 80 or older. To avoid experimental bias, donors of different ages were distributed randomly across sequencing lanes. Using deep sequencing normalized with unique cDNA molecular identifiers, the study measured how TCR beta repertoire diversity changes with age.

Systemically healthy Caucasian individuals from Russia, approximately 39 in total and aged about 6 to 100 years, were included as donors. Ten milliliters of peripheral blood were drawn from each donor into EDTA-treated Vacutainer tubes. Ficoll-Paque density-gradient centrifugation was used to isolate PBMCs, with at least 6 million obtained per sample. Total RNA was extracted from PBMCs with Trizol reagent, with at least 5.5 micrograms obtained per sample. For every donor, an aliquot of PBMCs went through flow cytometry to measure the percentages of naive CD45RAhigh/CD27high T cells. This clonotype was detected only a few times. Which antigen it targets is not known. Base-call qualities are not available, and no considerably larger clone is one nucleotide away. At the junction V is shortened by 0 bases and J by 6 bases, with 3 bases in between. The germline V gene provides CDR1 ENHRY and CDR2 SYGVKD. The CDR3 sequence holds 12 residues, the cysteine and phenylalanine included. Just CDR3 DNA is preserved here, 36 bases in frame from base 1.

The library relied on 5' RACE. The instrument given in TCRdb is Illumina HiSeq 2500. A second roughly 7 to 12 cycle PCR used a sample-barcoded 5' primer and a J-beta primer mix. A template-switch 5' adaptor carrying 12 random nucleotides introduced a unique molecular identifier onto each TCR beta cDNA molecule. At least 3 million CDR3-containing paired-end reads were obtained from each sample. The Mint cDNA synthesis kit, primed by a TRBC-specific oligonucleotide, was used to synthesize first-strand cDNA from all RNA. Following uracil-DNA glycosylase treatment, all cDNA underwent a first 18-cycle PCR with the universal primers M1SS and BC2_uni_R. The authors' analysis ran thus. For normalization, 1 million high-quality reads were randomly selected from each sample, with every read carrying a distinct molecular identifier. Reads sharing molecular identifiers were discarded rather than binned into consensus sequences. CDR3 identification, clonotype clustering and error correction used MiTCR with a Q25 quality threshold and the strictest error-elimination algorithm. Lower-bound total TCR beta diversity was estimated with a nonparametric unseen species model using Euler transformation. TCRdb's own reprocessing of the public reads used fastp at Q25 and MiXCR and kept productive beta chains. A single entry per CDR3 protein holds the most common genes and DNA from its merged rows. In this record, the V and J calls reflect TCRdb's handling and not the investigators' own analysis. The table for this sample lists about 1,500,000 distinct CDR3 sequences; 42% of them were counted only once. The top ten clonotypes cover roughly 7.7% of the sample.

Broader findings and caveats from the paper: As age increased, observed TCR beta diversity per million T cells dropped in a roughly linear way, and a significant reduction was already evident by age approximately 40. Bulk unsorted PBMC profiling prevented conclusive comparison of naive and antigen-experienced compartments. The percentage of naive T cells measured by flow cytometry correlated strongly with observed TCR beta diversity. Estimates of total diversity based on one million sequenced T cells were regarded as lower bounds and as underestimates. The long-lived group showed more naive CD4+ T cells, fewer expanded clones and increased TCR diversity than the aged group, suggesting age selection. Donor CMV infection status was unknown, potentially confounding age-related changes in expanded clonotypes.

The clonotype comes from a woman aged 18-29 years in good health. The chain uses TRBV10-3 and TRBJ2-4, with the D gene too uncertain to name. The source material was blood. The nucleotide sequence reads as follows: TGTGCCATCAGTGAGTCGGGAAACATTCAGTACTTC. Translated, this gives CAISESGNIQYF.